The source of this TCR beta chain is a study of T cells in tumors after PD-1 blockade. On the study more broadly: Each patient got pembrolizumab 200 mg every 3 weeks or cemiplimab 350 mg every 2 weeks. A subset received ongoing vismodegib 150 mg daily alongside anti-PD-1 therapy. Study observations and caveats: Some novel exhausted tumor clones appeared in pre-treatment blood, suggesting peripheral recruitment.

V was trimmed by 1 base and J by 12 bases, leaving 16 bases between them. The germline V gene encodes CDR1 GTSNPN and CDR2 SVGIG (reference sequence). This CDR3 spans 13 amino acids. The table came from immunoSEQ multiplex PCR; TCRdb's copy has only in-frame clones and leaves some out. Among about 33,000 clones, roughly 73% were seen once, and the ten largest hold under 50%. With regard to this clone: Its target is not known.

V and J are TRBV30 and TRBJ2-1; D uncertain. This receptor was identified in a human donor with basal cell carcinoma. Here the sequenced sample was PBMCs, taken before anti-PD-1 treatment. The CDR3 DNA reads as TGTGCCTGGAGTGAGAGCTCTAGTCAGCGGCAGTTCTTC. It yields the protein CAWSESSSQRQFF. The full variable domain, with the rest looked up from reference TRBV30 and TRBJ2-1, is SQTIHQWPATLVQPVGSPLSLECTVEGTSNPNLYWYRQAAGRGLQLLFYSVGIGQISSEVPQNLSASRPQDRQFILSSKKLLLSDSGFYLCAWSESSSQRQFFGPGTRLTVL.